Included here is one TCR beta chain sequence, with context. The antigen is not known. V dropped 1 base and J dropped 0 bases, with 12 bases sitting between them. The CDR3 spans 16 residues. Germline values: CDR1 SGHAT, CDR2 FQNNGV. CD45RO-negative, CCR7-positively selected cells formed the naive CD8 fraction, excluding terminally differentiated effector memory CD45RA+ cells. This sample was taken from a study of shared clonotypes between healthy human individuals. Study results and limitations: Memory subsets generally showed smaller estimated richness than naive subsets did. Relative to their counterparts shared across all four donors, non-shared clonotypes exhibited diminished generation probabilities. A few donors showed sharing of approximately 5% of naive CD4 clonotypes.

Replicate PCRs run on sorted subsets employed 200 ng DNA, approximately 30,000 T cell genomes. Generated by immunoSEQ multiplex PCR, the TCRdb table keeps only in-frame clones and is missing some. The table lists millions of clones, about 95% of them singletons. The chain recombines TRBV11-2 with TRBJ1-1; D ambiguous. This clonotype was obtained from a young man in good health. The source material was naive CD8+ T cells sorted from blood. The CDR3 DNA follows: TGTGCCAGCAGCTTAGGCCGGAGGGAAATGAACACTGAAGCTTTCTTT. Its protein is CASSLGRREMNTEAFF.